The 2 T cell receptor beta chains given below trace back to one sample, sequenced in a study of CD8+ T cells in alopecia areata. This sample's treatment: oral pan-JAK inhibitor, 5-10 mg twice daily. cDNA serving as the sequencing template came from extracted, reverse transcribed RNA. Measured with immunoSEQ multiplex PCR; TCRdb has only the in-frame clones, and not every one. The sample consists of 120,000 to 150,000 clones, 80% to 90% of them appearing once. Sequencing used CD8+ T cells sorted from blood, obtained at week 4, from a patient treated with tofacitinib. Every receptor here comes from a human donor with alopecia areata.

The chain uses TRBV2 and TRBJ2-1; D may be TRBD1 or TRBD2 (6 bases each). Deletions cut 4 bases from V and 7 bases from J, with 17 bases between. The CDR3 has 15 amino acids. The V gene's germline CDR1 is SNHLY and CDR2 FYNNEI. For the CDR3, the DNA is TGTGCCAGCAGTGTGGGTAGGGGGGCAGGGAATGAGCAGTTCTTC. Its translation is CASSVGRGAGNEQFF.

CDR3 amino acids: CASSWGENTGELFF. CDR3 coding DNA: TGTGCCAGCAGCTGGGGCGAGAACACCGGGGAGCTGTTTTTT. This chain connects TRBV5-4 to TRBJ2-2; possible D gene TRBD1, 5 bases. The CDR3 contains 14 residues. Germline-derived CDR1 and CDR2 are SGHNT and YYREEE (reference sequence). Trimming pared 3 bases from V and 1 base from J, leaving 7 bases between.